Below are 29 T cell receptor beta chains sequenced from a single sample in a study of memory CD4+ T cells and cytomegalovirus serostatus. Single viable CD3+CD4+CD8-CD45RO+ cells were sorted as the memory CD4+ T cells. Some clones are missing from TCRdb's copy, which holds only in-frame ones; the method was immunoSEQ multiplex PCR. The sample consists of about 41,000 clones, roughly 77% of them appearing once. Sequences were obtained from memory CD4+ T cells from blood. The source of these receptors is an adult in good health and CMV-seronegative.

V usage is TRBV7-9 and J usage is TRBJ2-1; tentative D call: TRBD2 (5 bases). Trimming stripped 4 bases from V and 9 bases from J, with 16 bases between. The CDR3 totals 14 residues. Germline V gene data show CDR1 as SEHNR and CDR2 as FQNEAQ (reference sequence). The CDR3 loop is CASSWSGSSGEQFF. The CDR3 DNA reads as TGTGCCAGCAGCTGGTCGGGGTCCTCGGGTGAGCAGTTCTTC.

The chain links TRBV4-1 to TRBJ2-5; perhaps D is TRBD1 or TRBD2 (5 bases each). The CDR3 length is 17 residues. V lost 2 bases to trimming and J lost 2 bases, with 18 bases between them. Germline V CDR1 and CDR2: MGHRA, YSYEKL. The CDR3 loop is CASSQWTSRGLQETQYF. Written as DNA, the CDR3 is TGCGCCAGCAGCCAATGGACCTCGAGGGGATTACAAGAGACCCAGTACTTC.

The V and J genes are TRBV5-1 and TRBJ2-2; D perhaps matches TRBD2 (5 bases). The germline CDR1 and CDR2 sequences are SGHRS and YFSETQ. The CDR3 spans 15 residues. Between the trimmed V and J ends, which lost 4 bases and 2 bases, there was a span of 12 bases. In nucleotides, the CDR3 is TGCGCCAGCAGCCCGGGGTACGGAAACACCGGGGAGCTGTTTTTT. Encoded protein: CASSPGYGNTGELFF.

The chain recombines TRBV10-3 with TRBJ2-7; D is unresolved. The CDR3 is 11 residues long. Germline assignment: CDR1 ENHRY and CDR2 SYGVKD. V was clipped by 4 bases and J by 4 bases, with 5 bases between them. The CDR3 coding sequence is TGTGCCATCAGTGGGCAGTACGAGCAGTACTTC. Residues: CAISGQYEQYF.

This clone was seen more than once but under ten times. The chain carries TRBV27 and TRBJ2-3, with D perhaps matching TRBD2 (7 bases). Trimming cost V 4 bases and J 3 bases, with 14 bases left between them. The CDR3 loop spans 15 amino acids. Per the germline V gene, CDR1 is MNHEY and CDR2 is SMNVEV (reference sequence). The CDR3 nucleotides read TGTGCCAGCAGTTCGGGGGGCCGGGGAACAGATACGCAGTATTTT. It codes for CASSSGGRGTDTQYF.

The chain links TRBV30 to TRBJ1-3; D uncertain. The CDR3 runs 14 residues. In germline, CDR1 is GTSNPN, CDR2 SVGIG (reference sequence). Trimming took off 4 bases at V and 4 bases at J, with 14 bases between the two ends. Here the CDR3 reads CAWKDMGAGNTIYF. CDR3 nucleotide sequence: TGTGCCTGGAAAGATATGGGAGCAGGAAACACCATATATTTT.

The chain recombines TRBV2 with TRBJ2-3, with D perhaps matching TRBD2 (7 bases). Per the germline V gene, CDR1 is SNHLY and CDR2 is FYNNEI. The CDR3 spans 16 residues. V lost 4 bases, J lost 5 bases, and 19 bases lay in between. The CDR3 here is CASSGGPGGRGDTQYF. CDR3 coding DNA: TGTGCCAGCAGTGGGGGGCCGGGGGGCCGGGGAGATACGCAGTATTTT.

This clone was detected only a few times. A junction end diverges from the germline sequence, so it may reflect a read error. The chain uses TRBV6-1 and TRBJ1-2; D is ambiguous. The CDR3 is 14 amino acids. Germline lookup yields CDR1 MNHNS and CDR2 SASEGT. The CDR3 nucleotides read TGTGCCAGCAGCGAAGACTACCGCGTATATGGCTACACCTTC. Translation: CASSEDYRVYGYTF.

The V gene is TRBV7-2, the J gene TRBJ2-1, with D perhaps TRBD2 (5 bases). The length of the CDR3 is 12 residues. The V end was cut by 6 bases, the J end by 5 bases, with 8 bases between. Germline V gene lookup returns CDR1 SGHTA and CDR2 FQGNSA. The CDR3 region has the DNA TGTGCCAGCAGTACTAGTCACAATGAGCAGTTCTTC. Protein: CASSTSHNEQFF.

V is TRBV9 and J is TRBJ2-7; the match to TRBD2 covers 9 bases. There are 15 residues in the CDR3. V lost 0 bases to trimming and J lost 5 bases; unmatched junction nucleotides: 6. CDR1 and CDR2 (germline): SGDLS, YYNGEE. The CDR3 loop reads CASSVEASGANEQYF. CDR3 DNA sequence: TGTGCCAGCAGCGTAGAGGCTAGCGGGGCCAACGAGCAGTACTTC.

The chain links TRBV5-1 to TRBJ2-3, with D possibly being TRBD1 or TRBD2 (6 bases each). Germline V gene lookup returns CDR1 SGHRS and CDR2 YFSETQ. V lost 4 bases, J lost 1 base, and 13 bases lay in between. The CDR3 has 15 amino acids. This CDR3 reads CASSPGASGTDTQYF. The CDR3 nucleotides read TGCGCCAGCAGCCCGGGGGCTAGCGGCACAGATACGCAGTATTTT. Combining the CDR3 with reference TRBV5-1 and TRBJ2-3 gives the whole variable domain KAGVTQTPRYLIKTRGQQVTLSCSPISGHRSVSWYQQTPGQGLQFLFEYFSETQRNKGNFPGRFSGRQFSNSRSEMNVSTLELGDSALYLCASSPGASGTDTQYFGPGTRLTVL.

The V gene is TRBV5-1, the J gene TRBJ1-1; perhaps TRBD1 as D (6 bases). The CDR3 runs to 16 residues. CDR1 SGHRS and CDR2 YFSETQ come from the germline V gene. V was cut by 4 bases and J by 0 bases, with 16 bases left in between. CDR3 loop: CASSDNRVRVNTEAFF. The CDR3, as DNA: TGCGCCAGCAGCGATAACAGGGTCCGGGTGAACACTGAAGCTTTCTTT.

The chain employs TRBV5-1 and TRBJ2-5, with a possible D match to TRBD1 (6 bases). This CDR3 is 14 amino acids long. Looked up from germline, CDR1 is SGHRS and CDR2 is YFSETQ. Trimming pared 4 bases from V and 5 bases from J, leaving 15 bases between. CDR3 amino acids: CASSPTGTTETQYF. CDR3 bases: TGCGCCAGCAGCCCGACCGGGACAACCGAGACCCAGTACTTC.

A single count supports this clone. The rearrangement joins TRBV6-5 to TRBJ2-1, with 10 bases aligning to TRBD2. This CDR3 region has 16 residues. Germline V lookup: CDR1 MNHEY, CDR2 SVGAGI. The V and J ends lost 2 bases and 7 bases, in that order; junction bases with no gene match: 8. Written as DNA, the CDR3 is TGTGCCAGCAGTTACACCGGGACTAGCGTGGTAAATGAGCAGTTCTTC. Translating gives CASSYTGTSVVNEQFF.

Written as DNA, the CDR3 is TGTGCCAGCAGTCGGACAGGGGCCAATCAGCCCCAGCATTTT. Translation: CASSRTGANQPQHF. The V call is TRBV6-6, the J call TRBJ1-5; TRBD1 matches 9 bases. This CDR3 is built from 14 residues. Germline V gene sequence: CDR1 MNHNY, CDR2 SVGAGI (reference sequence). The J segment lost 3 bases and the V segment lost 5 bases, leaving 2 bases of the junction unmatched.

The chain is built from TRBV5-8 and TRBJ2-6; D is tentatively TRBD1 or TRBD2 (6 bases each). The V gene's germline CDR1 is SGHTS and CDR2 YDEGEE. Trimming left V 0 bases short and J 7 bases short, with 14 bases between. This CDR3 spans 16 amino acids. The chain's CDR3 is CASSLEGGTLANVLTF. CDR3 DNA: TGTGCCAGCAGCTTGGAGGGGGGCACCTTAGCCAACGTCCTGACTTTC.

CDR3 in DNA: TGCGCCAGCAGCCAAGATTTTGGGAATCAGCCCCAGCATTTT. Translated: CASSQDFGNQPQHF. The chain links TRBV4-1 to TRBJ1-5; D remains unclear. V lost 0 bases, J lost 4 bases, and 7 bases lay in between. This CDR3 has 14 residues. Looked up from germline, CDR1 is MGHRA and CDR2 is YSYEKL.

The chain recombines TRBV28 with TRBJ2-3; either TRBD1 or TRBD2 may supply D (5 bases each). The length of the CDR3 is 14 residues. V shed 5 bases and J shed 2 bases, with 11 bases lying between them. Germline values: CDR1 MDHEN, CDR2 SYDVKM. The CDR3 sequence: CASSPGTDTDTQYF. For the CDR3, the DNA is TGTGCCAGCAGTCCTGGGACGGACACAGATACGCAGTATTTT.

This rearrangement joins TRBV2 to TRBJ2-5; weak D call: TRBD2 (5 bases). Germline V gives CDR1 SNHLY, CDR2 FYNNEI. The CDR3 sequence is 13 residues long. The V end was cut by 3 bases, the J end by 4 bases, with 9 bases between. In DNA, the CDR3 is TGTGCCAGCAGTGATCGAGGAGGAGAGACCCAGTACTTC. Translated, it gives CASSDRGGETQYF.

The CDR3 loop is CASHQSARVNEQYF. The CDR3 DNA reads TGTGCCAGCCACCAGTCTGCGAGGGTGAACGAGCAGTACTTC. The chain combines TRBV27 with TRBJ2-7; a weak D match, TRBD2 (5 bases). The CDR3 extends over 14 amino acids. From germline, CDR1 is MNHEY and CDR2 SMNVEV (reference sequence). Trimming shortened V by 8 bases and J by 5 bases, and 19 bases separated the two germline ends.

This clone was seen just once. This chain joins TRBV5-6 and TRBJ1-2; D remains ambiguous. Germline CDR1 and CDR2: SGHDT and YYEEEE. This CDR3 is built from 16 residues. V shed 1 base and J shed 8 bases, with 21 bases lying between them. The CDR3 DNA is TGTGCCAGCAGCTTGATGTCAGCGAGGCTCTCGGGCGGCTACACCTTC. The encoded protein is CASSLMSARLSGGYTF.

The chain employs TRBV15 and TRBJ2-7; no firm D call. The CDR3 spans 13 residues. Deletions cut 1 base from V and 4 bases from J, with 8 bases between. The germline V gene encodes CDR1 LNHNV and CDR2 YYDKDF (reference sequence). The CDR3 DNA reads TGTGCCACCAGCAGAGTATATAGGTACGAGCAGTACTTC. Amino acids: CATSRVYRYEQYF.

This sequence joins TRBV5-1 and TRBJ1-1; D is unclear. Germline CDR1 reads SGHRS; CDR2 reads YFSETQ. Trimming removed 2 bases from V and 4 bases from J, with 15 bases in between. The CDR3 length is 15 residues. CDR3 region: CASSLGGVGGTEAFF. The CDR3 DNA reads TGCGCCAGCAGCTTAGGCGGGGTAGGAGGCACTGAAGCTTTCTTT.

The chain joins TRBV6-5 to TRBJ2-5; D is perhaps TRBD1 (5 bases). Trimming pared 7 bases from V and 1 base from J, leaving 13 bases between. CDR1 is MNHEY and CDR2 is SVGAGI in the germline V gene. CDR3 size: 14 residues. For the CDR3, the DNA is TGTGCCAGCATTAAGGACATATCCCAAGAGACCCAGTACTTC. It is translated as CASIKDISQETQYF.

The V gene is TRBV5-4, the J gene TRBJ2-7, with 11 bases fitting TRBD1. After removal of 3 bases from V and 6 bases from J, the junction contained 5 bases not matched to a gene. The germline V gene encodes CDR1 SGHNT and CDR2 YYREEE (reference sequence). The CDR3 is made up of 14 amino acids. In nucleotides, the CDR3 is TGTGCCAGCAGCTCGGACAGGGGGCTAGGCGAGCAGTACTTC. Encoded protein: CASSSDRGLGEQYF. The full variable domain, in which reference TRBV5-4 and TRBJ2-7 provide the parts outside the CDR3, is ETGVTQSPTHLIKTRGQQVTLRCSSQSGHNTVSWYQQALGQGPQFIFQYYREEENGRGNFPPRFSGLQFPNYSSELNVNALELDDSALYLCASSSDRGLGEQYFGPGTRLTVT.

The chain employs TRBV19 and TRBJ2-1; tentatively, D is TRBD2 (5 bases). V was shortened by 7 bases and J by 5 bases, with 9 bases between the two germline ends. The length of the CDR3 is 12 residues. Germline loops: CDR1 LNHDA, CDR2 SQIVND (reference sequence). CDR3 sequence (DNA): TGTGCCAGTAAAGCGGTGAACAATGAGCAGTTCTTC. This sequence encodes CASKAVNNEQFF.

This chain joins TRBV12-5 and TRBJ1-2; D perhaps matches TRBD1 (6 bases). V lost 0 bases and J 6 bases, leaving 17 bases between the germline ends. Germline V gene data show CDR1 as LGHNT and CDR2 as FRNRAP. This CDR3 is built from 16 residues. The CDR3 here is CASGLVPSGASNGYTF. In DNA form, the CDR3 reads TGTGCTAGTGGTTTGGTACCGTCAGGGGCCTCGAATGGCTACACCTTC.

The rearrangement links TRBV2 to TRBJ2-1, with D unresolved. Trimming left V 7 bases short and J 4 bases short, with 8 bases between. CDR1 SNHLY and CDR2 FYNNEI come from the germline V gene. This CDR3 comprises 12 residues. The CDR3: CASKQNYNEQFF. The CDR3 DNA is TGTGCCAGCAAACAGAATTACAATGAGCAGTTCTTC.

This clone is medium-sized (0.01 to 0.1%) in the sample. The rearrangement links TRBV7-9 to TRBJ2-7; weak D call: TRBD1 (5 bases). V lost 6 bases, J lost 4 bases, and 22 bases lay in between. The CDR3 loop spans 16 amino acids. Germline assignment: CDR1 SEHNR and CDR2 FQNEAQ (reference sequence). The CDR3 DNA sequence: TGTGCCAGCAGTAAAACGGGTGGCAGGGTTGAGTACGAGCAGTACTTC. Protein sequence: CASSKTGGRVEYEQYF.